This T cell receptor beta chain was documented in a study of neoadjuvant nivolumab and ipilimumab in lung cancer. Sequencing was performed with immunoSEQ multiplex PCR; in TCRdb, only in-frame clones are kept and a portion is missing. The data hold roughly 20,000 clones, with approximately 79% observed a single time. The material was tumor tissue, obtained after neoadjuvant nivolumab, alone or with ipilimumab, at or shortly before surgery. This receptor was obtained from an adult with non-small cell lung cancer.

As DNA, the CDR3 is TGTGCCAGCAGCCCCACTTCTAGGCAAGCTTTCTTT. Amino acid sequence: CASSPTSRQAFF. V usage is TRBV7-2 and J usage is TRBJ1-1; D uncertain. The germline V gene has CDR1 SGHTA and CDR2 FQGNSA. V was trimmed by 5 bases and J by 9 bases, leaving 13 bases between them. The CDR3 consists of 12 residues. Full variable domain (rest looked up from reference TRBV7-2 and TRBJ1-1): GAGVSQSPSNKVTEKGKDVELRCDPISGHTALYWYRQSLGQGLEFLIYFQGNSAPDKSGLPSDRFSAERTGGSVSTLTIQRTQQEDSAVYLCASSPTSRQAFFGQGTRLTVV.